One and the same sample provided the 10 T cell receptor beta chains below, sequenced in a study of OX40 agonist ivuxolimab in advanced cancers. Libraries came from the immunoSEQ multiplex PCR assay. As stored in TCRdb, this immuneACCESS dataset retains in-frame rearrangements with V and J assigned. A fraction of the clones does not appear; measured against another copy, unresolved V genes explain less than half of the discrepancy, and the remainder lacks a known reason. The sample table contains about 79,000 clones; only one count was recorded for more than 85% of them. Clones ranked in the top ten supply more than 5.5% of the sample. The input for sequencing was CD4+ or CD8+ T cells sorted from blood, taken in a trial of the OX40 agonist ivuxolimab. These receptors were obtained from an adult with an advanced solid tumor such as melanoma, head and neck, liver or kidney cancer.

This chain uses TRBV4-1 with TRBJ2-5, with TRBD1 matching over 9 bases. From germline, CDR1 is MGHRA and CDR2 YSYEKL. The CDR3 loop spans 15 amino acids. V shed 1 base, J shed 6 bases, and the junction held 6 bases outside the gene matches. The CDR3 DNA is TGCGCCAGCAGCCAAGGGCCGGACAGGGGAAAGACCCAGTACTTC. It yields the protein CASSQGPDRGKTQYF.

The J gene is TRBJ2-2, the V gene TRBV18; TRBD2 agrees at 11 bases. V lost 3 bases to trimming and J lost 4 bases; unmatched junction nucleotides: 16. Germline loops: CDR1 KGHSH, CDR2 LQKENI. The CDR3 covers 20 residues. The CDR3 sequence is CASSPYRLAGRGGPTGELFF. In DNA, the CDR3 is TGTGCCAGCTCACCTTATAGACTAGCGGGAAGAGGGGGACCCACCGGGGAGCTGTTTTTT.

The chain has TRBV21-1 and TRBJ2-3; TRBD1, as called in the table, went unchecked against the DNA. TRBV21-1 represents a pseudogene. The CDR3 is 15 residues long. Written as DNA, the CDR3 is TGTGCCAGCACCGACCTGGGACACCACACAGATACGCAGTATTTT. Amino acids: CASTDLGHHTDTQYF.

The V and J genes are TRBV7-9 and TRBJ2-7, with D possibly TRBD1 on 6 matching bases. CDR1 and CDR2 from the germline V gene are SEHNR and FQNEAQ (reference sequence). This CDR3 has 16 residues. V shed 1 base and J shed 4 bases, with 17 bases lying between them. CDR3 coding DNA: TGTGCCAGCAGCTTAGGCCCAGCAAGGGACATATACGAGCAGTACTTC. Amino acids: CASSLGPARDIYEQYF.

V usage is TRBV5-8 and J usage is TRBJ1-2; 9 bases fit TRBD1. Germline V CDR1 and CDR2: SGHTS, YDEGEE. The J segment lost 5 bases and the V segment lost 4 bases, leaving 6 bases of the junction unmatched. The CDR3 covers 14 residues. CDR3: CASSSGTGYYGYTF. The CDR3 DNA is TGTGCCAGCAGCAGCGGGACAGGGTATTATGGCTACACCTTC. The entire variable domain, with the rest obtained from reference TRBV5-8 and TRBJ1-2, is as follows: EAGVTQSPTHLIKTRGQQATLRCSPISGHTSVYWYQQALGLGLQFLLWYDEGEERNRGNFPPRFSGRQFPNYSSELNVNALELEDSALYLCASSSGTGYYGYTFGSGTRLTVV.

The chain employs TRBV5-4 and TRBJ2-2; 7 nucleotides align to TRBD1. This CDR3 spans 15 amino acids. The germline V gene encodes CDR1 SGHNT and CDR2 YYREEE (reference sequence). After removal of 2 bases from V and 4 bases from J, the junction contained 5 bases not matched to a gene. This chain's CDR3 is CASSLPGTATGELFF. In DNA, the CDR3 is TGTGCCAGCAGCTTACCCGGGACAGCCACCGGGGAGCTGTTTTTT. Full variable domain (rest looked up from reference TRBV5-4 and TRBJ2-2): ETGVTQSPTHLIKTRGQQVTLRCSSQSGHNTVSWYQQALGQGPQFIFQYYREEENGRGNFPPRFSGLQFPNYSSELNVNALELDDSALYLCASSLPGTATGELFFGEGSRLTVL.

The chain carries TRBV28 and TRBJ2-2; no clear D. The V and J ends lost 5 bases and 3 bases respectively, with 10 bases between them. CDR3 length: 14 amino acids. The germline gives CDR1 MDHEN, CDR2 SYDVKM. CDR3 nucleotide sequence: TGTGCCAGCAGTAGCCTGACCCACACCGGGGAGCTGTTTTTT. It translates to CASSSLTHTGELFF.

This clone appeared a single time. The J gene is TRBJ1-5, the V gene TRBV5-1, with a tentative D call TRBD1 (5 bases). Germline assignment: CDR1 SGHRS and CDR2 YFSETQ. The CDR3 is 14 residues long. Trimming cost V 4 bases and J 2 bases, with 10 bases left between them. The CDR3 sequence is CASSQMGGNQPQHF. CDR3 DNA: TGCGCCAGCAGCCAGATGGGGGGCAATCAGCCCCAGCATTTT.

V and J are TRBV28 and TRBJ1-2; no reliable D call. The germline V gene has CDR1 MDHEN and CDR2 SYDVKM. V lost 6 bases, J lost 4 bases, and 9 bases lay in between. CDR3 length: 12 residues. CDR3 nucleotide sequence: TGTGCCAGCAGGCAGCATCGCTATGGCTACACCTTC. It codes for CASRQHRYGYTF.

The J gene is TRBJ2-3, the V gene TRBV19; maybe TRBD2 (5 bases). Trimming removed 3 bases at V and 3 bases at J, with 10 bases between. CDR3 length: 14 residues. Germline CDR1 LNHDA, CDR2 SQIVND (reference sequence). The CDR3, as DNA: TGTGCCAGTAGTATCTCGGGAATAACAGATACGCAGTATTTT. As protein: CASSISGITDTQYF. Filled out from reference TRBV19 and TRBJ2-3, the complete variable domain reads DGGITQSPKYLFRKEGQNVTLSCEQNLNHDAMYWYRQDPGQGLRLIYYSQIVNDFQKGDIAEGYSVSREKKESFPLTVTSAQKNPTAFYLCASSISGITDTQYFGPGTRLTVL.